This T cell receptor beta chain comes out of a study of CXCR3-negative and CXCR3-positive naive CD8 T cells. Study results and limitations: Memory CD8+ cells showed much lower diversity, while both naive subsets displayed comparably high diversity. Hydrophobicity of TRB CDR3s was greater in CXCR3-positive naive cells than in CXCR3-negative naive cells.

A note on this clonotype: Its target is unknown.

Researchers prepared the TRB cDNA libraries using 5' RACE with UMI labels. TCRdb reanalyzed the 5' RACE reads, giving one entry per CDR3 protein sequence and no DNA. Its table lists over 150,000 distinct CDR3 sequences. The CDR3 is made up of 16 amino acids. Germline lookup yields CDR1 SEHNR and CDR2 FQNEAQ (reference sequence). This receptor was taken from a human donor in good health. Some clones in this sample may be carry-over from other donors' samples. This rearrangement joins TRBV7-9 to TRBJ1-2; the TCRdb call, TRBD1, lacks DNA for checking. Sequencing was performed on naive CXCR3+ CD8+ T cells from blood. Specified subset: CD45RO-CCR7+CD27+CD95- naive CD8+ T cells expressing CXCR3 (TNR3+). Here the CDR3 reads CASSLDLGTGPGGYTF. Drawing the rest from reference TRBV7-9 and TRBJ1-2, the complete variable domain is DTGVSQNPRHKITKRGQNVTFRCDPISEHNRLYWYRQTLGQGPEFLTYFQNEAQLEKSRLLSDRFSAERPKGSFSTLEIQRTEQGDSAMYLCASSLDLGTGPGGYTFGSGTRLTVV.